The clone carrying this TCR beta chain was seen more than once but under ten times. Its antigen is unidentified. The CDR3 spans 13 residues. V was cut by 2 bases and J by 2 bases, with 7 bases left in between. Germline CDR1 is SGHTA and CDR2 is FQGNSA. Unique molecular identifiers were built into the TCR beta cDNA libraries. TCRdb re-derived calls from the PCR reads in MiXCR, one entry per CDR3 protein. The sample holds a few hundred thousand distinct CDR3 sequences; just over 35% are singletons and the top ten take around 4.8%. This sample is part of a study of post-analysis software for immune sequencing data. Study background: Relapsing-remitting, secondary progressive and progressive-relapsing multiple sclerosis courses were included.

Study outcomes and limitations: There were a few TRBV segments more frequent in patients than controls, and TRBV5-6, TRBV5-1 and TRBV20-1 were among them.

Sample: blood. This receptor was taken from a girl aged 10-17 years with multiple sclerosis. This chain links TRBV7-2 with TRBJ2-7, with D unresolved. CDR3 DNA: TGTGCCAGCAGCTTACGAACGGCCTACGAGCAGTACTTC. This translates into CASSLRTAYEQYF. The variable domain in full, with the rest retrieved from reference TRBV7-2 and TRBJ2-7, is GAGVSQSPSNKVTEKGKDVELRCDPISGHTALYWYRQSLGQGLEFLIYFQGNSAPDKSGLPSDRFSAERTGGSVSTLTIQRTQQEDSAVYLCASSLRTAYEQYFGPGTRLTVT.